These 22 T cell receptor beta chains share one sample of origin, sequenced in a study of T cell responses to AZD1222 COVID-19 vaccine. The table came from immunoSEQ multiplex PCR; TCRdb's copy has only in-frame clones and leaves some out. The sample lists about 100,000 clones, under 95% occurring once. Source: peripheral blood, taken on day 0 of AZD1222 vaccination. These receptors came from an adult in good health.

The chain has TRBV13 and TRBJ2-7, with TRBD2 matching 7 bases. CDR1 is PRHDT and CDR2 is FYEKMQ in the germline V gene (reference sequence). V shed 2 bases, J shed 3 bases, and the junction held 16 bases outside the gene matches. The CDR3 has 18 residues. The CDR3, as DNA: TGTGCCAGCAGCTTAAGCCACCTGGGAAGCGGGGCTGACTACGAGCAGTACTTC. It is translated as CASSLSHLGSGADYEQYF.

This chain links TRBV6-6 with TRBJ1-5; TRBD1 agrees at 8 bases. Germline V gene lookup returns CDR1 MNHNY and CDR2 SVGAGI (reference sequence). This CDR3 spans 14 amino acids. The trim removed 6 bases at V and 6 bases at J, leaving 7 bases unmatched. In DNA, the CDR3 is TGTGCCAGCAGAGGACAGGGTGAGATTCAGCCCCAGCATTTT. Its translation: CASRGQGEIQPQHF.

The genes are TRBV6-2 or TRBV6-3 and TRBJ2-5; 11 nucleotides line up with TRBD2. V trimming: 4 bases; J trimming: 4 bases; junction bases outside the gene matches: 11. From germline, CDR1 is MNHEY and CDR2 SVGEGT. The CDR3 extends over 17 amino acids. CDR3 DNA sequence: TGTGCCAGCAGTTCACCGCTCATAGCGGGGGGGCTAGAGACCCAGTACTTC. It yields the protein CASSSPLIAGGLETQYF.

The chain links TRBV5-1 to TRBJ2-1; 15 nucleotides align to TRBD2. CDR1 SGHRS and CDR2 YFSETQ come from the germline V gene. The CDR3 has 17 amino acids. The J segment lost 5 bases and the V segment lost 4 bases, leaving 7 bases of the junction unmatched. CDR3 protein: CASSTGLAGGGNNEQFF. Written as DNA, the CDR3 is TGCGCCAGCAGCACGGGACTAGCGGGGGGCGGAAACAATGAGCAGTTCTTC.

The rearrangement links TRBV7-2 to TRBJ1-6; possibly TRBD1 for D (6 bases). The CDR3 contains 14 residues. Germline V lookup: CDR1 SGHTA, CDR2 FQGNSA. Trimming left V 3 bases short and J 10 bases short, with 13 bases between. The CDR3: CASSFSDSQSPLHF. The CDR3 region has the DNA TGTGCCAGCAGCTTCTCGGACAGTCAATCACCCCTCCACTTT.

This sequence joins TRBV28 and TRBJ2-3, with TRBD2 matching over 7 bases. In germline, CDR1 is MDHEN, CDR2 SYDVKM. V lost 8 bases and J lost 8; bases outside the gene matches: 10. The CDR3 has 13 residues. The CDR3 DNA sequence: TGTGCCAGCGTTCGGTTTCCGGGGGGTACGCAGTATTTT. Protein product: CASVRFPGGTQYF.

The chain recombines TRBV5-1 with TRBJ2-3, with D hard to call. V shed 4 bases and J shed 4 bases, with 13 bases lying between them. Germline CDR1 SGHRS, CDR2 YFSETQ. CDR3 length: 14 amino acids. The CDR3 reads CASSAGNRPDTQYF. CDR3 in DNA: TGCGCCAGCAGCGCCGGCAATCGGCCAGATACGCAGTATTTT.

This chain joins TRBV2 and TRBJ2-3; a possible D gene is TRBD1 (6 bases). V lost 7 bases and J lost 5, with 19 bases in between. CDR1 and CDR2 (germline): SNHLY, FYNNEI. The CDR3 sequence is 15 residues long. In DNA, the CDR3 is TGTGCCAGCATACAGGGATACTTAGTAAAAGATACGCAGTATTTT. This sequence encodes CASIQGYLVKDTQYF. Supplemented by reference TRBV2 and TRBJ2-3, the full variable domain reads EPEVTQTPSHQVTQMGQEVILRCVPISNHLYFYWYRQILGQKVEFLVSFYNNEISEKSEIFDDQFSVERPDGSNFTLKIRSTKLEDSAMYFCASIQGYLVKDTQYFGPGTRLTVL.

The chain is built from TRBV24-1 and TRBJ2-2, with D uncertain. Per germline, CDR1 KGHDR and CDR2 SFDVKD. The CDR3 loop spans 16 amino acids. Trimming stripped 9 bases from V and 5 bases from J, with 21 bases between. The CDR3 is CATESSGQSRTGELFF. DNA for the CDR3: TGTGCCACCGAAAGCTCCGGGCAGTCTAGAACCGGGGAGCTGTTTTTT.

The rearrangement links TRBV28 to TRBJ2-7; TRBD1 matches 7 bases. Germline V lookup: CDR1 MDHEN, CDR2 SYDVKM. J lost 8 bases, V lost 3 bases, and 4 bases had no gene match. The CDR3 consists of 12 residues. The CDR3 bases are TGTGCCAGCAGTTTGGAGGACAGGAAGCAGTACTTC. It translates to CASSLEDRKQYF. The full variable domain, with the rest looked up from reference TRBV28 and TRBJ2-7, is DVKVTQSSRYLVKRTGEKVFLECVQDMDHENMFWYRQDPGLGLRLIYFSYDVKMKEKGDIPEGYSVSREKKERFSLILESASTNQTSMYLCASSLEDRKQYFGPGTRLTVT.

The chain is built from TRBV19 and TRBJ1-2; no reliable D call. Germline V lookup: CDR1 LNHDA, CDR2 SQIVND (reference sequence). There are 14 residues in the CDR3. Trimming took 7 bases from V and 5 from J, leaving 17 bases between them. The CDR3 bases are TGTGCCAGTAAGACCCAAGGCGTCGGGTATGGCTACACCTTC. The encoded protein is CASKTQGVGYGYTF.

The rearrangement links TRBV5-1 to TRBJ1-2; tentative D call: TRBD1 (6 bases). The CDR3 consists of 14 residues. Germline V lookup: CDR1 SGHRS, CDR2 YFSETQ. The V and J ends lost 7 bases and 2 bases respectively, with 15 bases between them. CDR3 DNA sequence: TGCGCCAGCCGTCCAGGGGAGGCGAACTATGGCTACACCTTC. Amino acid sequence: CASRPGEANYGYTF. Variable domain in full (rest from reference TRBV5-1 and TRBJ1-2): KAGVTQTPRYLIKTRGQQVTLSCSPISGHRSVSWYQQTPGQGLQFLFEYFSETQRNKGNFPGRFSGRQFSNSRSEMNVSTLELGDSALYLCASRPGEANYGYTFGSGTRLTVV.

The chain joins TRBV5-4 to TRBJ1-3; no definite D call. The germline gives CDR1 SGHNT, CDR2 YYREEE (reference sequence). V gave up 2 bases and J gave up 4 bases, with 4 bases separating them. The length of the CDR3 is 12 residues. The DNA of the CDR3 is TGTGCCAGCAGCTTTCCCGGAAACACCATATATTTT. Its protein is CASSFPGNTIYF.

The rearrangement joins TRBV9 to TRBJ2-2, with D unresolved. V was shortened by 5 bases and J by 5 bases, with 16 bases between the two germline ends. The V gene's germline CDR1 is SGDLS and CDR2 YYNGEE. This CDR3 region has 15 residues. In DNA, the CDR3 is TGTGCCAGCAGTCGTAGCTCCCTGGGGACCGGGGAGCTGTTTTTT. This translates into CASSRSSLGTGELFF.

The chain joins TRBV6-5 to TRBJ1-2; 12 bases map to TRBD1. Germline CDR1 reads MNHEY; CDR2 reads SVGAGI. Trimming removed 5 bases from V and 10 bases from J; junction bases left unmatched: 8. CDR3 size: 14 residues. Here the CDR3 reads CASSPWDRGPFYTF. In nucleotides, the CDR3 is TGTGCCAGCAGTCCGTGGGACAGGGGGCCCTTCTACACCTTC.

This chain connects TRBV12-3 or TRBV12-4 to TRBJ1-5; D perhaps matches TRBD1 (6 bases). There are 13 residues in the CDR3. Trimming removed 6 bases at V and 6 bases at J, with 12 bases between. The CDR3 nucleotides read TGTGCCAGCAGCCAACAGGGAGGTCAGCCCCAGCATTTT. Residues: CASSQQGGQPQHF.

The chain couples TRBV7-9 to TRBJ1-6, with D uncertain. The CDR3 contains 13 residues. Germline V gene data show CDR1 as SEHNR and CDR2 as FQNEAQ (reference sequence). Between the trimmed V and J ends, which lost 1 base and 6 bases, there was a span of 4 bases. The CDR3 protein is CASSLELNSPLHF. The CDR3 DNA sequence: TGTGCCAGCAGCTTAGAACTTAATTCACCCCTCCACTTT.

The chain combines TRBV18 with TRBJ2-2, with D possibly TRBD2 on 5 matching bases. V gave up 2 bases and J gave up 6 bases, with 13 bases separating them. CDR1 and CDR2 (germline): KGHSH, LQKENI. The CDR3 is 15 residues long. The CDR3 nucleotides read TGTGCCAGCTCACCAGAGAGGGTATTGGCCGGGGAGCTGTTTTTT. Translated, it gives CASSPERVLAGELFF.

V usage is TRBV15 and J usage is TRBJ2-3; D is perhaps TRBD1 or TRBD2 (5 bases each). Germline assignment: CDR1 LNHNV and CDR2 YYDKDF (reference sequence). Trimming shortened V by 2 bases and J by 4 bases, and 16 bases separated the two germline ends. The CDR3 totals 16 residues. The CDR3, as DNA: TGTGCCACCAGCAGAACGGGGAAGGGGTTCGCAGATACGCAGTATTTT. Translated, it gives CATSRTGKGFADTQYF.

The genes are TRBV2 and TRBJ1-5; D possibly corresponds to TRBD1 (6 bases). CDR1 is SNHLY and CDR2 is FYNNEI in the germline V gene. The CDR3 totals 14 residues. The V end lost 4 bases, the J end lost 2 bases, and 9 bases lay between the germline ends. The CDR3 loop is CASSVSGGNQPQHF. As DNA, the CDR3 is TGTGCCAGCAGTGTTTCAGGGGGCAATCAGCCCCAGCATTTT.

The CDR3 region has the DNA TGCGCCAGCAGCCCCGGGGGACAGGGGGATAGCGGGCAGTTCTTC. Translation: CASSPGGQGDSGQFF. This sequence joins TRBV5-1 and TRBJ2-1, with 11 bases aligning to TRBD1. V shed 4 bases, J shed 12 bases, and the junction held 12 bases outside the gene matches. Germline V gene data show CDR1 as SGHRS and CDR2 as YFSETQ. The CDR3 is 15 amino acids.

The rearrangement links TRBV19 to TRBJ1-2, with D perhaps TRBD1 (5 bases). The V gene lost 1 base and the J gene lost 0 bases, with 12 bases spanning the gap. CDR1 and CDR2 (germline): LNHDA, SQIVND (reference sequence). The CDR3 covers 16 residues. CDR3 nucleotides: TGTGCCAGTAGTATAGCCCCACGGGGGTCTAACTATGGCTACACCTTC. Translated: CASSIAPRGSNYGYTF.